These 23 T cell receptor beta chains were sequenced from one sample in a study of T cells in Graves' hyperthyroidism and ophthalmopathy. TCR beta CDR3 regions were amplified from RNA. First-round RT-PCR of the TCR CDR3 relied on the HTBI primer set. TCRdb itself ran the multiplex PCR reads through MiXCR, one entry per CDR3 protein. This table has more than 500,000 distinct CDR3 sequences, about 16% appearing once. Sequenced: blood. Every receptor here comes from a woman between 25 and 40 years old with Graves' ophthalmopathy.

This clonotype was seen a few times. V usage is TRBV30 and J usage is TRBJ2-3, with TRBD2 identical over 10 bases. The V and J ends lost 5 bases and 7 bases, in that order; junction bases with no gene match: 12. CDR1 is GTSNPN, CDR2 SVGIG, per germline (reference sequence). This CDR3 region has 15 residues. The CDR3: CAWGGPSGSGNTQYF. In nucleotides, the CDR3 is TGTGCCTGGGGGGGCCCTAGCGGGAGCGGAAATACGCAGTATTTT.

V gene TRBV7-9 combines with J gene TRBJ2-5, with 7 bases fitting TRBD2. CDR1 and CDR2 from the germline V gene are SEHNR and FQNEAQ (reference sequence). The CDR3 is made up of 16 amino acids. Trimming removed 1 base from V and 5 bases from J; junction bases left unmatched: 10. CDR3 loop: CASSLGYMTSFETQYF. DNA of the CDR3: TGTGCCAGCAGCTTAGGGTACATGACTAGCTTCGAGACCCAGTACTTC.

CDR3 DNA: TGCAGTGCTAGAGGAGACACAGGAACCGGACAGCCCCAGCATTTT. This translates into CSARGDTGTGQPQHF. The chain combines TRBV20-1 with TRBJ1-5, with D tentatively TRBD1 (5 bases). The CDR3 is 15 amino acids. The V and J ends lost 1 base and 7 bases respectively, with 17 bases between them. Germline CDR1 and CDR2: DFQATT and SNEGSKA (reference sequence).

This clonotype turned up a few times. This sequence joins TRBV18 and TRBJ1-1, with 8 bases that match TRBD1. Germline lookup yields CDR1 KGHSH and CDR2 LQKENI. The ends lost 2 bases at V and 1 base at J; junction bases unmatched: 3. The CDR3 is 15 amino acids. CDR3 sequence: CASSPGTGPNTEAFF. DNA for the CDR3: TGTGCCAGCTCACCAGGGACAGGCCCGAACACTGAAGCTTTCTTT.

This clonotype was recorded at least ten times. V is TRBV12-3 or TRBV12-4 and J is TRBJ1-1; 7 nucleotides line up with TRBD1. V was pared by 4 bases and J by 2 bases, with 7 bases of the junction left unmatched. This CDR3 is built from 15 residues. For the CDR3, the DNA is TGTGCCAGCAGTTCGGCACGACAGGGTAACACTGAAGCTTTCTTT. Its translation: CASSSARQGNTEAFF.

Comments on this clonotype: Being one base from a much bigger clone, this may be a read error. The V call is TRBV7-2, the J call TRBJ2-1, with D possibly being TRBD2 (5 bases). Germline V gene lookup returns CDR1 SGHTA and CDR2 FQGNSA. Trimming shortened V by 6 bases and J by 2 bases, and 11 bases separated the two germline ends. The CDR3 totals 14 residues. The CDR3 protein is CASRETGAYNEQFF. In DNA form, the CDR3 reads TGTGCCAGCAGGGAGACCGGGGCCTACAATGAGCAGTTCTTC.

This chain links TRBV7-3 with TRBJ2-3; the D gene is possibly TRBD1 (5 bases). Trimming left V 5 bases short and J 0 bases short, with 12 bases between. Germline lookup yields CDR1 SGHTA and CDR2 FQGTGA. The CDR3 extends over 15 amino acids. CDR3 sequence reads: CASSLGAVSTDTQYF. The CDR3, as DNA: TGTGCCAGCAGCCTAGGGGCGGTGAGCACAGATACGCAGTATTTT.

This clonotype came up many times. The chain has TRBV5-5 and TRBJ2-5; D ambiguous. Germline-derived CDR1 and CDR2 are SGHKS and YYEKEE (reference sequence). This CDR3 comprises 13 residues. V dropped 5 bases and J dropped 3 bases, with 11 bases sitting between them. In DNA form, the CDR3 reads TGTGCCAGCAGTTGGGCTGGGAAAGAGACCCAGTACTTC. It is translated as CASSWAGKETQYF.

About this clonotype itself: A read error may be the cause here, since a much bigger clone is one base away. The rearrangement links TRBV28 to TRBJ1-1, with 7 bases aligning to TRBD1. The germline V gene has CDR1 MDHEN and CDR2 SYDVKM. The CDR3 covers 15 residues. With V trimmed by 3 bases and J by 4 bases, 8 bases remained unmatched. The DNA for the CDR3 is TGTGCCAGCAGTTTGAGACAGGGTTATCGCACTGAAGCTTTCTTT. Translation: CASSLRQGYRTEAFF.

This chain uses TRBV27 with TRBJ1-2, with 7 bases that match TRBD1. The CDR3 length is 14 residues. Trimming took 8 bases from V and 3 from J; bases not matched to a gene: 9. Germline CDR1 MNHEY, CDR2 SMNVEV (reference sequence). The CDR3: CASSRDRRHYGYTF. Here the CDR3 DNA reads TGTGCCAGCTCTCGGGACAGACGTCACTATGGCTACACCTTC.

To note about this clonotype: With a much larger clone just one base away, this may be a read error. CDR3 in DNA: TGTGCCAGCAGCTTAACTGAGGCAGATACGCAGTATTTT. It yields the protein CASSLTEADTQYF. The V call is TRBV7-2, the J call TRBJ2-3; D gene ambiguous. The V gene's germline CDR1 is SGHTA and CDR2 FQGNSA. The CDR3 covers 13 residues. V dropped 2 bases and J dropped 4 bases, with 7 bases sitting between them.

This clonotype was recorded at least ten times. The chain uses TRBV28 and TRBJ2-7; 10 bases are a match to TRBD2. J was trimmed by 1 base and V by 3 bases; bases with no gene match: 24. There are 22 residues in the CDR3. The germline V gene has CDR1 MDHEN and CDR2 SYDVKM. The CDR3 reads CASSLGWPGEREGLRGSYEQYF. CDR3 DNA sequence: TGTGCCAGCAGTTTGGGCTGGCCAGGAGAGCGGGAGGGCTTGAGAGGGTCCTACGAGCAGTACTTC.

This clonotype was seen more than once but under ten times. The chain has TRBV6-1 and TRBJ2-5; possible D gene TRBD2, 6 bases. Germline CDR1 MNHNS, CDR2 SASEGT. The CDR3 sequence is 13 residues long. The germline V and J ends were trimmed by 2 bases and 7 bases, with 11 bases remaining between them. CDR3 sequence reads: CASSESTGGTQYF. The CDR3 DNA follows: TGTGCCAGCAGTGAATCCACCGGGGGGACCCAGTACTTC.

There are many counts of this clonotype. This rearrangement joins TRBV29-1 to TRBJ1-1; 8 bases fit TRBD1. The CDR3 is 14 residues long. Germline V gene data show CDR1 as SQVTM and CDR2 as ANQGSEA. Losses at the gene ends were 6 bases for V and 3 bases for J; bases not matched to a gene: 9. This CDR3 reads CSVRPDREHTEAFF. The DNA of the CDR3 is TGCAGCGTAAGACCGGACAGGGAACACACTGAAGCTTTCTTT.

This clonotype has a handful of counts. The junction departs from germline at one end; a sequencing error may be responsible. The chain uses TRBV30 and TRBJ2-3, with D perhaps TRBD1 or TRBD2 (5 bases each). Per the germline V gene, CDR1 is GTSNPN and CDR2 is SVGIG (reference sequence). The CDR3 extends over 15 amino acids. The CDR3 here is CAWSVRAGTTDTRYF. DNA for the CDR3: TGTGCCTGGAGTGTACGGGCAGGGACCACAGATACGCGGTATTTT.

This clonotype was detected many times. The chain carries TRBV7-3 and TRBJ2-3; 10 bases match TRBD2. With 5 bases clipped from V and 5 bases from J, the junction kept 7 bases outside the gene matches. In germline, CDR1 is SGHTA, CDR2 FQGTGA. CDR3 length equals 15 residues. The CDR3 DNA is TGTGCCAGCAGCGCAGAGCGGGAGGGAAGAGATACGCAGTATTTT. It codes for CASSAEREGRDTQYF.

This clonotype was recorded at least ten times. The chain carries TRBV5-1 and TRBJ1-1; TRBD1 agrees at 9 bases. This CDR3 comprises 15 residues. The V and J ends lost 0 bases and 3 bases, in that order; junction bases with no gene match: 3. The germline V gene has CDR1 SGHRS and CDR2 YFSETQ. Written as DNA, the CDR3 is TGCGCCAGCAGCTTGGGGGACAGGGTGTACACTGAAGCTTTCTTT. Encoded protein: CASSLGDRVYTEAFF.

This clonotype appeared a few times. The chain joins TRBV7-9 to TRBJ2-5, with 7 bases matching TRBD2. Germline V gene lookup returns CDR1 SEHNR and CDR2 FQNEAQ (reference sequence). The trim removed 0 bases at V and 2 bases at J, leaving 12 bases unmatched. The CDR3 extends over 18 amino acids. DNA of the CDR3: TGTGCCAGCAGCTTAGCATCGTTCGGGCTAGCGGCACAAGAGACCCAGTACTTC. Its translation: CASSLASFGLAAQETQYF.

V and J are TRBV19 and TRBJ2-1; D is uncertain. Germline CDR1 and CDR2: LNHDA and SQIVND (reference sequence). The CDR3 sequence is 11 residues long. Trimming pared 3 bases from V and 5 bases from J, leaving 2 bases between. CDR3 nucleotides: TGTGCCAGTAGTATGAACAATGAGCAGTTCTTC. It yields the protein CASSMNNEQFF.

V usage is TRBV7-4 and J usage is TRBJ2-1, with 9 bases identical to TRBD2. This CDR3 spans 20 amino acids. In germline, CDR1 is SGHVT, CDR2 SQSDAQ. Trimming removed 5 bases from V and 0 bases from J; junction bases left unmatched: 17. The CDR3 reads CASSPAGRAGGLRSYNEQFF. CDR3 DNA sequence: TGTGCCAGCAGCCCAGCGGGACGAGCGGGAGGCCTTCGCTCCTACAATGAGCAGTTCTTC.

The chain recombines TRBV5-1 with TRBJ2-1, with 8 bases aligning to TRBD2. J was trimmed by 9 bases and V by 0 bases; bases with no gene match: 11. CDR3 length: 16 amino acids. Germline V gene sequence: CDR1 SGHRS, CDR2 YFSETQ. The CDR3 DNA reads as TGCGCCAGCAGCTTGGGGCCGGGACTAGTTTATGGTGAGCAGTTCTTC. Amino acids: CASSLGPGLVYGEQFF.

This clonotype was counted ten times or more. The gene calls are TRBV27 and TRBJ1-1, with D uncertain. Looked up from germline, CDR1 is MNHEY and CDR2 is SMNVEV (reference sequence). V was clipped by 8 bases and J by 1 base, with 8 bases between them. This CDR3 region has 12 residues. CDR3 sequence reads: CASLAGNTEAFF. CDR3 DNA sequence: TGTGCCAGCTTGGCGGGGAACACTGAAGCTTTCTTT.

CDR3 DNA sequence: TGTGCCAGCAGCCGAGAGGGGATTTCACCCCTCCACTTT. Translated: CASSREGISPLHF. V and J are TRBV14 and TRBJ1-6; TRBD1 might be the D (5 bases). The CDR3 totals 13 residues. In germline, CDR1 is SGHDN, CDR2 FVKESK. V lost 4 bases, J lost 9 bases, and 10 bases lay in between.